The source of this TCR beta chain is a study of blood T cell repertoires in COVID-19. On the study more broadly: COVID-19 samples, acute and convalescent, were from the United States, Italy and Spain. PBMCs, B-cell-depleted T cells, or T cells were the source of the cDNA or gDNA that made up the material.

The CDR3 contains 13 residues. The V and J ends lost 7 bases and 8 bases, in that order; junction bases with no gene match: 6. Germline V gene data show CDR1 as MNHEY and CDR2 as SVGAGI. In the study's own analysis: Amplification of reference gene primers was used by the study to estimate nucleated cell counts. Method: immunoSEQ multiplex PCR; TCRdb's copy keeps in-frame clones and lacks some. V and J calls plus clone size are reproduced from that table; the DNA served to infer D and trimming. The data contain about 150,000 clones, approximately 89% of them singletons. The clonotype comes from a human donor in a cohort sampled during active COVID-19. The chain couples TRBV6-5 to TRBJ1-4; 8 bases map to TRBD1. The specimen was peripheral blood. The CDR3 region has the DNA TGTGCCAGCATGGAGACAGGGGACGAAAAACTGTTTTTT. Amino acid sequence: CASMETGDEKLFF.